This is a list of T cell receptor beta chains from one sample in a study of shared clonotypes between healthy human individuals. The method was immunoSEQ multiplex PCR; TCRdb's version includes in-frame clones alone and lacks a portion of them. This table has a few hundred thousand clones, over 60% appearing once. Sequencing was carried out using memory CD4+ T cells sorted from blood. All receptors come from a man aged 25-40 years in good health. Both conserved end residues are part of each CDR3. Each record gives: clone size, CDR3 length, V gene, D gene, J gene, CDR3 protein, CDR3 DNA. A D gene is named only where the DNA matches it firmly. Size is omitted from some rows. Given values are once, few, many or a class for expanded clones.

-	15	TRBV4-2	-	TRBJ2-3	CASSLLPWLADTQYF	TGTGCCAGCAGCCTCTTACCATGGCTGGCAGATACGCAGTATTTT
-	13	TRBV6-1	-	TRBJ2-1	CASSAALNLEQFF	TGTGCCAGCAGTGCGGCCCTCAACCTTGAGCAGTTCTTC
few	13	TRBV27	TRBD1	TRBJ2-1	CASSDRGFDEQFF	TGTGCCAGCAGCGACAGGGGTTTCGATGAGCAGTTCTTC
-	15	TRBV23-1	-	TRBJ2-5	CARELWGTKEETQYF	TGCGCCAGAGAGTTATGGGGGACGAAAGAAGAGACCCAGTACTTC
few	15	TRBV5-1	TRBD2	TRBJ2-7	CASSRTGLAGDEQYF	TGCGCCAGCAGCCGCACTGGACTAGCGGGAGACGAGCAGTACTTC
once	14	TRBV15	-	TRBJ2-5	CATSTGADEETQYF	TGTGCCACCAGCACAGGGGCAGATGAAGAGACCCAGTACTTC
-	19	TRBV19	TRBD2	TRBJ2-1	CASTTRTSGRALAYNEQFF	TGTGCCAGTACCACCCGGACTAGCGGGAGGGCCCTGGCCTACAATGAGCAGTTCTTC
-	15	TRBV7-9	-	TRBJ2-7	CASSLDRSATYEQYF	TGTGCCAGCAGCTTAGATAGGAGCGCGACCTACGAGCAGTACTTC
-	13	TRBV29-1	TRBD1	TRBJ1-5	CSVGTGRHQPQHF	TGCAGTGTCGGGACAGGACGACATCAGCCCCAGCATTTT
few	13	TRBV18	TRBD1	TRBJ1-5	CASSRDREQPQHF	TGTGCCAGCTCACGGGACAGGGAACAGCCCCAGCATTTT
-	15	TRBV5-1	-	TRBJ1-4	CASRKNYATNEKLFF	TGCGCCAGCAGAAAAAATTACGCAACTAATGAAAAACTGTTTTTT
-	16	TRBV18	-	TRBJ2-2	CASSLLGKQNTGELFF	TGTGCCAGCTCACTTCTTGGAAAGCAGAACACCGGGGAGCTGTTTTTT
-	11	TRBV20-1	-	TRBJ2-1	CSWTKYNEQFF	TGCAGTTGGACTAAGTACAATGAGCAGTTCTTC
-	14	TRBV5-1	-	TRBJ2-3	CASSLVTSTDTQYF	TGCGCCAGCAGCTTGGTGACCAGCACAGATACGCAGTATTTT
-	15	TRBV11-3	-	TRBJ2-1	CASSPGWSSYNEQFF	TGTGCCAGCAGCCCCGGCTGGAGCTCCTACAATGAGCAGTTCTTC
few	11	TRBV20-1	-	TRBJ2-7	CSALSEYEQYF	TGCAGTGCACTGTCGGAATACGAGCAGTACTTC
few	15	TRBV29-1	TRBD2	TRBJ2-1	CSVAGFSGRGDEQFF	TGCAGCGTGGCGGGGTTTAGCGGGAGGGGCGATGAGCAGTTCTTC
-	16	TRBV19	TRBD1	TRBJ1-2	CASSIRDRGHNYGYTF	TGTGCCAGTAGTATCCGGGACAGGGGCCATAACTATGGCTACACCTTC
medium-sized	13	TRBV25-1	TRBD1	TRBJ2-7	CASSAGTAYEQYF	TGTGCCAGCAGTGCCGGGACAGCCTACGAGCAGTACTTC
many	14	TRBV5-1	-	TRBJ2-7	CASSLYQGEDEQYF	TGCGCCAGCAGCTTGTACCAGGGGGAGGACGAGCAGTACTTC
-	14	TRBV28	-	TRBJ1-4	CASSLAGPEEKLFF	TGTGCCAGCAGTTTGGCCGGGCCTGAGGAAAAACTGTTTTTT
-	15	TRBV29-1	-	TRBJ2-3	CSSEREDGATDTQYF	TGCAGCTCAGAAAGGGAGGATGGGGCGACAGATACGCAGTATTTT
-	16	TRBV19	-	TRBJ1-2	CASSRERGLASYGYTF	TGTGCCAGTAGCCGCGAGAGGGGACTCGCTAGCTATGGCTACACCTTC
-	16	TRBV28	TRBD1	TRBJ1-5	CASNTPGQGGNQPQHF	TGTGCCAGCAATACGCCGGGACAGGGTGGCAATCAGCCCCAGCATTTT
-	16	TRBV5-1	TRBD1	TRBJ2-1	CASSLGSGGLYNEQFF	TGCGCCAGCAGCTTGGGATCAGGGGGCCTCTACAATGAGCAGTTCTTC
-	13	TRBV11-1	-	TRBJ2-5	CASSLGVRETQYF	TGTGCCAGCAGCTTAGGGGTCAGAGAGACCCAGTACTTC
-	15	TRBV6-5	-	TRBJ1-2	CASSYGGANSYGYTF	TGTGCCAGCAGTTACGGGGGGGCGAACTCCTATGGCTACACCTTC
-	16	TRBV2	TRBD2	TRBJ2-3	CASRAPILAGTDTQYF	TGTGCCAGCAGGGCACCGATACTAGCGGGAACAGATACGCAGTATTTT
-	17	TRBV18	TRBD1	TRBJ2-6	CASSPGTGSSGANVLTF	TGTGCCAGCTCACCAGGGACAGGGAGCTCTGGGGCCAACGTCCTGACTTTC